The 24 T cell receptor beta chains presented below share a single source sample, sequenced in a study of T cell clonality in common variable immunodeficiency. Assay used: immunoSEQ multiplex PCR; TCRdb lists only in-frame clones, some missing. The sample lists about 28,000 clones, none appearing once, the ten largest making up about 29%. The study's findings and limits: In common variable immunodeficiency, TCR beta chains reportedly carried fewer deletions and N-nucleotide insertions.

Their antigen targets remain unknown. The sequencing input was peripheral blood mononuclear cells. These receptors came from a human donor with common variable immunodeficiency.

This clone was seen more than once but under ten times. The sequenced part of the CDR3 DNA is TGTGCCAGCAGCTCAGGCGGGGTGAAGGAAAAA. Translating it yields CASSSGGVKEK. The entire CDR3 is CASSSGGVKEKLFF. The chain joins TRBV5-6 to TRBJ1-4, with unresolved D. Sequencing ends 3 residues short of the CDR3 end; the germline J gene provides the rest. CDR1 is SGHDT and CDR2 is YYEEEE in the germline V gene. This CDR3 spans 14 amino acids. Trimming shortened V by 3 bases and J by 8 bases, and 14 bases separated the two germline ends.

Note on this clone: The read is 3 residues too short to cover the CDR3 end, so that end is filled in from the germline J gene. The chain joins TRBV5-6 to TRBJ2-5; 9 nucleotides agree with TRBD1. CDR3 size: 14 residues. Germline CDR1 reads SGHDT; CDR2 reads YYEEEE. With V trimmed by 2 bases and J by 2 bases, 1 base remained unmatched. The part of the CDR3 DNA that was read is TGTGCCAGCAGCTTAGGGACAGGGCAAGAGACC. Protein product: CASSLGTGQET. The complete CDR3 protein is CASSLGTGQETQYF.

In this sample, this clone turned up many times. The read halts 3 residues ahead of the CDR3 end, with the missing end drawn from the germline J gene. This same CDR3 is encoded by further DNA sequences in the sample. The chain combines TRBV6-2 or TRBV6-3 with TRBJ2-1, with a weak D call TRBD2 (6 bases). The germline V gene encodes CDR1 MNHEY and CDR2 SVGEGT. The CDR3 runs to 15 residues. The ends were cut back, 0 bases at V and 3 bases at J, with 9 bases in the middle. The CDR3 DNA, read in part, is TGTGCCAGCAGTTACTCGTCGGGGGTCTACAATGAG. Protein sequence: CASSYSSGVYNE. The complete CDR3 sequence is CASSYSSGVYNEQFF.

This clone was seen a handful of times. The read gets to within 3 residues of the CDR3 end, and the germline J gene fills in the rest. The chain has TRBV7-2 and TRBJ2-3; D remains unclear. The CDR3 loop spans 12 amino acids. V was clipped by 6 bases and J by 2 bases, with 6 bases between them. Germline V gene lookup returns CDR1 SGHTA and CDR2 FQGNSA. CDR3 in amino acids: CASSLYTDTQYF. The part of the CDR3 DNA that was read is TGTGCCAGCAGTTTATACACAGATACG.

As for this clone: The read is 3 residues too short to cover the CDR3 end, so that end is filled in from the germline J gene. The genes are TRBV19 and TRBJ2-5; TRBD1 agrees at 9 bases. The germline gives CDR1 LNHDA, CDR2 SQIVND (reference sequence). This CDR3 has 14 residues. Trimming took 4 bases from V and 2 from J; bases not matched to a gene: 2. The DNA read from the CDR3 is TGTGCCAGTAGTAGGGGGACAGGGCAAGAGACC. Translation gives CASSRGTGQET. In full, the CDR3 reads CASSRGTGQETQYF.

With respect to this clone: The CDR3 extends 3 residues past the end of the read, so its final part is completed from the germline J gene. The chain recombines TRBV30 with TRBJ1-6, with D tentatively TRBD1 (6 bases). V was trimmed by 4 bases and J by 7 bases, leaving 11 bases between them. This CDR3 spans 13 amino acids. Germline V gives CDR1 GTSNPN, CDR2 SVGIG (reference sequence). Incomplete CDR3 DNA: TGTGCCTGGAATCCGGACAGCAATTCACCC. Translating it yields CAWNPDSNSP. The whole CDR3 sequence is CAWNPDSNSPLHF.

This clone was seen ten or more times. The read ends 3 residues early relative to the CDR3; the germline J gene fills the gap. The chain couples TRBV6-2 or TRBV6-3 to TRBJ2-3; D is ambiguous. The germline V gene has CDR1 MNHEY and CDR2 SVGEGT. Deletions cut 5 bases from V and 6 bases from J, with 12 bases between. The CDR3 totals 13 residues. CDR3 DNA (partial): TGTGCCAGCAGTCCCATCATTGTGGATACG. It specifies CASSPIIVDT. The full CDR3 protein reads CASSPIIVDTQYF.

Note on this clone: Sequencing ends 3 residues short of the CDR3 end; the germline J gene provides the rest. This sequence joins TRBV7-2 and TRBJ2-5; the match to TRBD2 covers 8 bases. This CDR3 comprises 15 residues. The germline CDR1 and CDR2 sequences are SGHTA and FQGNSA. With 7 bases clipped from V and 1 base from J, the junction kept 8 bases outside the gene matches. CDR3 DNA (partial): TGTGCCAGCATCCTCCTAACTAGCGGCCAAGAGACC. Residues: CASILLTSGQET. The full CDR3 sequence reads CASILLTSGQETQYF.

This clone was detected many times. The CDR3 end lies 3 residues beyond the end of the read and is filled in from the germline J gene. The chain combines TRBV6-2 or TRBV6-3 with TRBJ2-1, with a tentative D call TRBD1 (5 bases). CDR3 length equals 14 residues. The ends were cut back, 5 bases at V and 6 bases at J, with 14 bases in the middle. The germline gives CDR1 MNHEY, CDR2 SVGEGT. The sequenced part of the CDR3 DNA is TGTGCCAGCAGTAGGTCCAGGGCCGGCAATGAG. This sequence encodes CASSRSRAGNE. The entire CDR3 sequence reads CASSRSRAGNEQFF.

This clone showed up many times. The CDR3 goes on 3 residues after the read ends, and that part is filled in from the germline J gene. This chain connects TRBV29-1 to TRBJ2-7, with a possible D match to TRBD1 (6 bases). V gave up 6 bases and J gave up 0 bases, with 9 bases separating them. The CDR3 length is 12 residues. The germline V gene has CDR1 SQVTM and CDR2 ANQGSEA. The CDR3 sequence is CSVTGISYEQYF. Incomplete CDR3 DNA: TGCAGCGTGACAGGTATCTCCTACGAG.

About this clone: The read stops 3 residues short of the end of the CDR3; the missing end is completed from the germline J gene. The gene calls are TRBV30 and TRBJ1-4; 8 bases are shared with TRBD1. V lost 2 bases, J lost 8 bases, and 1 base stayed unmatched. Germline V lookup: CDR1 GTSNPN, CDR2 SVGIG (reference sequence). The CDR3 has 12 amino acids. Incomplete CDR3 DNA: TGTGCCTGGAGTAACAGGGGGGAAAAA. Encoded protein: CAWSNRGEK. The whole CDR3 protein is CAWSNRGEKLFF.

This clone was observed many times. The CDR3 extends 3 residues past the end of the read, so its final part is completed from the germline J gene. The V gene is TRBV11-3, the J gene TRBJ2-7, with TRBD2 as a possible D gene (5 bases). Germline-derived CDR1 and CDR2 are SGHNT and YENEEA. Trimming took 1 base from V and 1 from J, leaving 5 bases between them. The CDR3 has 13 amino acids. The CDR3 region is CASSLGGSYEQYF. CDR3 DNA (partial): TGTGCCAGCAGCTTAGGAGGGTCCTACGAG.

Comment on this clone: Sequencing ends 3 residues short of the CDR3 end; the germline J gene provides the rest. V usage is TRBV7-9 and J usage is TRBJ2-5; D is uncertain. CDR3 size: 14 residues. The V end lost 1 base, the J end lost 5 bases, and 11 bases lay between the germline ends. Germline V gene data show CDR1 as SEHNR and CDR2 as FQNEAQ (reference sequence). CDR3 bases read: TGTGCCAGCAGCTTAGAAGCCCTCGCGGAGACC. Translation: CASSLEALAET. In full, the CDR3 is CASSLEALAETQYF.

There are a few counts of this clone. The CDR3 region is CASSYVGTGHEQFF. CDR3 DNA (partial): TGTGCCAGCAGTTACGTGGGGACAGGCCATGAG. The genes are TRBV6-2 or TRBV6-3 and TRBJ2-1; 8 bases match TRBD1. The read stops 3 residues short of the end of the CDR3; the missing end is completed from the germline J gene. Losses at the gene ends were 2 bases for V and 8 bases for J; bases not matched to a gene: 5. Germline V gene lookup returns CDR1 MNHEY and CDR2 SVGEGT. The CDR3 length is 14 residues.

This clone has ten or more counts. CDR3: CASSPAGQGTDTQYF. CDR3 DNA, as far as it was read: TGTGCCAGCAGCCCCGCAGGACAGGGAACAGATACG. The chain carries TRBV7-2 and TRBJ2-3; 8 bases align to TRBD1. The read finishes 3 residues shy of the CDR3 end, and the germline J gene is used to complete it. V lost 5 bases to trimming and J lost 3 bases; unmatched junction nucleotides: 7. CDR3 length: 15 residues. Germline CDR1 reads SGHTA; CDR2 reads FQGNSA.

This clone came up a few times. The CDR3 extends 3 residues past the end of the read, so its final part is completed from the germline J gene. The chain employs TRBV2 and TRBJ1-2, with 7 positions matching TRBD1. CDR3 length: 13 residues. The germline V gene has CDR1 SNHLY and CDR2 FYNNEI. The sequenced CDR3 bases are TGTGCCAGCAGCCAACAGGGGAATCTCGGC. This translates into CASSQQGNLG. The full CDR3 is CASSQQGNLGYTF. Full variable domain (remainder filled in from reference TRBV2 and TRBJ1-2): EPEVTQTPSHQVTQMGQEVILRCVPISNHLYFYWYRQILGQKVEFLVSFYNNEISEKSEIFDDQFSVERPDGSNFTLKIRSTKLEDSAMYFCASSQQGNLGYTFGSGTRLTVV.

This clone was picked up a small number of times. One junction end does not reproduce the germline sequence, and a read error may be involved. The CDR3 loop reads CSSSSLNSPLHF. The CDR3 bases that were read are TGTTCCAGCAGCTCCCTAAATTCACCC. The J gene is TRBJ1-6, the V gene TRBV7-9; D gene uncertain. The CDR3 end is not reached by the read, which stops 3 residues before it; the germline J gene fills it in. This CDR3 has 12 amino acids. Germline V CDR1 and CDR2: SEHNR, FQNEAQ (reference sequence). Together with reference TRBV7-9 and TRBJ1-6, the CDR3 gives the full variable domain: DTGVSQNPRHKITKRGQNVTFRCDPISEHNRLYWYRQTLGQGPEFLTYFQNEAQLEKSRLLSDRFSAERPKGSFSTLEIQRTEQGDSAMYLCSSSSLNSPLHFGNGTRLTVT.

As to this clone: The CDR3 extends 3 residues past the end of the read, so its final part is completed from the germline J gene. V gene TRBV7-6 combines with J gene TRBJ1-3, with D maybe TRBD1 (5 bases). Per germline, CDR1 SGHVS and CDR2 FNYEAQ. Trimming shortened V by 1 base and J by 5 bases, and 12 bases separated the two germline ends. This CDR3 is 15 amino acids long. The DNA read from the CDR3 is TGTGCCAGCAGCTTAGGCCTCAGGGAAAGAAACACC. It translates to CASSLGLRERNT. The whole CDR3 is CASSLGLRERNTIYF.

This clone has just a few counts. Read sequence stops 3 residues before the CDR3 end, and the germline J gene provides the missing end. The chain couples TRBV7-2 to TRBJ1-5; D is unclear. Germline CDR1 is SGHTA and CDR2 is FQGNSA. CDR3 length equals 15 residues. V was clipped by 5 bases and J by 4 bases, with 15 bases between them. The covered CDR3 bases are TGTGCCAGCAGCCTAGGAAAGCCGAATAATCAGCCC. The encoded protein is CASSLGKPNNQP. The complete CDR3 reads CASSLGKPNNQPQHF.

Of note for this clone: The read halts 3 residues ahead of the CDR3 end, with the missing end drawn from the germline J gene. The V call is TRBV7-9, the J call TRBJ1-1; D perhaps matches TRBD1 (6 bases). Trimming stripped 5 bases from V and 0 bases from J, with 13 bases between. The CDR3 totals 15 residues. CDR1 is SEHNR and CDR2 is FQNEAQ in the germline V gene (reference sequence). The CDR3 sequence is CASSEPGDMNTEAFF. CDR3 DNA (partial): TGTGCCAGCAGCGAACCCGGGGACATGAACACTGAA.

This clone was found many times. The DNA ends 3 residues before the CDR3 does, and the rest of the CDR3 is filled in from the germline J gene. This chain links TRBV20-1 with TRBJ1-3; weak D call: TRBD1 (6 bases). Germline V gene data show CDR1 as DFQATT and CDR2 as SNEGSKA (reference sequence). This CDR3 spans 15 amino acids. The V end lost 6 bases, the J end lost 3 bases, and 18 bases lay between the germline ends. The CDR3 bases that were read are TGCAGTGCGCCTAGGTGGGGGCAGGATGGAAACACC. Its protein product is CSAPRWGQDGNT. The CDR3 reads in full as CSAPRWGQDGNTIYF.

This clone was seen only a few times. The read comes to an end 3 residues before the CDR3 does, leaving the germline J gene to fill in the end. The chain recombines TRBV7-9 with TRBJ2-1; 8 positions agree with TRBD2. The germline V gene encodes CDR1 SEHNR and CDR2 FQNEAQ (reference sequence). The V gene end was trimmed by 7 bases and the J gene end by 7 bases; junction bases not matched to a gene: 12. The CDR3 consists of 15 residues. The sequenced part of the CDR3 DNA is TGTGCCAGCACCATTTTCGGGGGGGCCATAAATGAG. Translation gives CASTIFGGAINE. The entire CDR3 protein is CASTIFGGAINEQFF.

In this sample, this clone turned up many times. The read falls 3 residues short of the CDR3 end, and the missing part is taken from the germline J gene. This chain joins TRBV5-1 and TRBJ2-5, with TRBD2 matching 7 bases. V shed 2 bases and J 0 bases; nucleotides not matched to a gene: 4. Germline V gene data show CDR1 as SGHRS and CDR2 as YFSETQ. The CDR3 contains 15 residues. CDR3 amino acids: CASSLRGDNQETQYF. CDR3 DNA, as far as it was read: TGCGCCAGCAGCTTACGGGGGGATAACCAAGAGACC.

This clone came up a few times. The CDR3 goes on 3 residues after the read ends, and that part is filled in from the germline J gene. The chain employs TRBV18 and TRBJ1-1, with a weak D call TRBD1 (5 bases). The CDR3 has 15 amino acids. Germline loops: CDR1 KGHSH, CDR2 LQKENI. Trimming stripped 3 bases from V and 1 base from J, with 12 bases between. Here the CDR3 reads CASSPQATGNTEAFF. The sequenced CDR3 bases are TGTGCCAGCTCACCTCAGGCAACAGGGAACACTGAA.